This record covers a single T cell receptor (beta chain). What it binds is unknown. This sample is drawn from a study of shared clonotypes between healthy human individuals. The healthy adult donors were HIV-negative and reported no recent acute infections or vaccinations. Notes on the study in general: Rarefaction gave evidence that sorted-subset sequencing remained incomplete despite large depth. Generally, estimated richness proved larger in naive subsets than it did in memory subsets.

Replicate sorted-subset PCRs were loaded with approximately 200 ng DNA, 31,000 or so T cell genomes. The protocol was immunoSEQ multiplex PCR, while the TCRdb copy is restricted to in-frame clones and leaves out a portion. This repertoire shows about 2.4 million clones, roughly 93% found once; its top ten account for more than 0.35%. Sequenced material: naive CD4+ T cells from PBMCs. Described subset: CD45RA+ positively selected. This receptor was identified in a man between 18 and 35 years old in good health. Some clones in this sample may be carry-over from other donors' samples.

The CDR3 DNA follows: TGTGCCAGCAGCCTGGGGGGTGCGGGAGCAAGCACAGATACGCAGTATTTT. Protein: CASSLGGAGASTDTQYF. The V gene is TRBV4-2, the J gene TRBJ2-3; 7 bases align to TRBD2. The germline V gene has CDR1 LGHNA and CDR2 YNFKEQ. The CDR3 contains 17 residues. V gave up 4 bases and J gave up 0 bases; unmatched junction bases: 10.